The clone carrying this T cell receptor beta chain is categorized as large. Its antigen is unidentified. Described treatment: approximately 9-day PBMC culture with coronavirus spike peptide pools or control peptides (ViraFEST assay). Pre-COVID-19 pandemic sampling (2011-2018) yielded the unexposed donor's CD4+ T cells. Sequenced with the Oncomine TCR Beta short-read assay was DNA taken from cultured CD4+ T cells. MiXCR, applied by TCRdb to the PCR reads, yields one record per CDR3 protein. Found here are around 8,000 distinct CDR3 sequences, 40% to 60% of them singletons; the top ten hold 17%. The data belong to a study of vaccination and CD4 T cells after COVID-19. Overall study: Post-diagnosis, post-COVID samples were collected after a median approximately three months, ranging 35 to 161. In culture, cells were exposed to overlapping spike peptides from SARS-CoV-2, HCoV-NL63, HCoV-OC43 and HCoV-229E.

Sample: CD4+ T cells from blood, cultured in vitro. The sequence was obtained from a human donor in good health.

The CDR3 nucleotides read TGCGCCAGCAGCCCGGGAAGGGTAAACTATGGCTACACCTTC. Translated: CASSPGRVNYGYTF. This chain uses TRBV5-1 with TRBJ1-2; D call uncertain. V was shortened by 4 bases and J by 2 bases, with 12 bases between the two germline ends. Germline assignment: CDR1 SGHRS and CDR2 YFSETQ. The CDR3 loop spans 14 amino acids. The full variable domain, rest sourced from reference TRBV5-1 and TRBJ1-2, is KAGVTQTPRYLIKTRGQQVTLSCSPISGHRSVSWYQQTPGQGLQFLFEYFSETQRNKGNFPGRFSGRQFSNSRSEMNVSTLELGDSALYLCASSPGRVNYGYTFGSGTRLTVV.